This T cell receptor (beta chain) was identified in a study of early T cells in non-severe SARS-CoV-2 infection. Study-level information: Chains from this unsorted whole-blood bulk RNA could not be paired. Notes on the study in general: Matching results from VDJdb favored anti-spike CD8 responses, leaving private and CD4 specificities undetected.

The germline V and J ends were trimmed by 1 base and 1 base, with 6 bases remaining between them. The CDR3 is 14 residues long. In germline, CDR1 is SGDLS, CDR2 YYNGEE. Remarks on this clonotype: The antigen is unknown. This may arise from a read error, as a much more abundant clone is one base away.

Individually, cDNA molecules had unique molecular identifiers attached to them. A single record per CDR3 protein comes from TCRdb applying MiXCR to the 5' RACE reads. The repertoire holds tens of thousands of distinct CDR3 sequences, with around 12% as singletons. The rearrangement links TRBV9 to TRBJ1-5, with unresolved D. This TCR came from an adult who was a healthcare worker with PCR-confirmed SARS-CoV-2 infection or an uninfected control (not recorded which). The donor label of this sample is uncertain. The sequencing used whole blood, collected at baseline. CDR3 DNA sequence: TGTGCCAGCAGCGTAAGGCAGAGCAATCAGCCCCAGCATTTT. Translated: CASSVRQSNQPQHF.